The clone carrying this TCR beta chain was counted only a few times. Antigen: not known. V shed 2 bases and J shed 4 bases, with 12 bases lying between them. The CDR3 extends over 14 amino acids. Germline lookup yields CDR1 MNHEY and CDR2 SMNVEV (reference sequence). The data stem from a study of T cell repertoires in cytomegalovirus infection. Study-level findings and limits: Cumulative frequency of public TCR beta families picked out carriers of CMV plus the relevant HLA. HLA-C-restricted CMV-specific TCR beta clonotypes prevailed in the ex vivo response.

TCRdb ran MiXCR on the reads and lists one entry per CDR3 protein. Here the sample spans 75,000 to 100,000 distinct CDR3 sequences, about 31% being singletons. Sequenced here: CD8+ T cells from cultured PBMCs, sampled from culture after CMV antigen stimulation. This sequence joins TRBV27 and TRBJ2-7; unclear D gene. The clonotype was recovered from a human donor in good health (CMV status not recorded). Some clones in this sample may be carry-over from other donors' samples. CDR3 protein: CASSLKALFYEQYF. For the CDR3, the DNA is TGTGCCAGCAGTTTAAAGGCCCTATTTTACGAGCAGTACTTC.